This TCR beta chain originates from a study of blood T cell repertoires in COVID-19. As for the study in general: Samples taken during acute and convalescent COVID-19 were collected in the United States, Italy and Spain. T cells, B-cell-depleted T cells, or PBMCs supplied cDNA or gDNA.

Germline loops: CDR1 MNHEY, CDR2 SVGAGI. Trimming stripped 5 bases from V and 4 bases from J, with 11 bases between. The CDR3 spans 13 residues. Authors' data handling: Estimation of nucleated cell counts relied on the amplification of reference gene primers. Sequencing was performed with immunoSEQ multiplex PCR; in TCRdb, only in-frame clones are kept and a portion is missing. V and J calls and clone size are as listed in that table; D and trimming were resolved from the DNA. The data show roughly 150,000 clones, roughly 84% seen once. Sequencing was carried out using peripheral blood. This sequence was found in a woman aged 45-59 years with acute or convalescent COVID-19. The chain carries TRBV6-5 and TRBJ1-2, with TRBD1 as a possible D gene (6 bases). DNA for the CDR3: TGTGCCAGCAGTCTAGACAGGTTCTATGGCTACACCTTC. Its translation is CASSLDRFYGYTF.